The 12 T cell receptor beta chains below come from one sample, sequenced in a study of beta chain features in type 1 diabetes. Expressed TCRB transcripts were sequenced, since all the RNA that had been isolated was reverse transcribed. TCRdb's table, derived via immunoSEQ multiplex PCR, lists solely in-frame clones and lacks some. The sample holds roughly 150,000 clones, 7% to 9.5% seen once. Study outcomes and limitations: TCRB CDR3s from Type 1 diabetes patients were moderately but significantly shorter in all four CD4+ subsets.

Their target antigens are unknown. Input material: central memory CD4+ T cells from blood. Receptor source: a woman under 40 with type 1 diabetes.

The V gene is TRBV5-1, the J gene TRBJ2-3, with TRBD1 matching over 7 bases. Trimming took 1 base from V and 4 from J; bases not matched to a gene: 6. The germline V gene has CDR1 SGHRS and CDR2 YFSETQ. The CDR3 has 15 amino acids. The CDR3 reads CASSLTGAPSDTQYF. The DNA for the CDR3 is TGCGCCAGCAGCTTGACAGGGGCGCCTTCAGATACGCAGTATTTT.

The genes are TRBV11-1 and TRBJ2-2; D gene ambiguous. The CDR3 extends over 13 amino acids. The V gene lost 5 bases and the J gene lost 2 bases, with 6 bases spanning the gap. Looked up from germline, CDR1 is SGHAT and CDR2 is FQDESV (reference sequence). The CDR3 nucleotides are TGTGCCAGCAGCCCTTATAACACCGGGGAGCTGTTTTTT. It encodes CASSPYNTGELFF.

This sequence joins TRBV28 and TRBJ1-1; D is possibly TRBD1 (6 bases). The CDR3 spans 13 residues. CDR1 and CDR2 from the germline V gene are MDHEN and SYDVKM. V lost 3 bases, J lost 2 bases, and 7 bases lay in between. CDR3 region: CASSFGTNTEAFF. CDR3 nucleotides: TGTGCCAGCAGTTTCGGGACAAACACTGAAGCTTTCTTT.

The CDR3 nucleotides read TGTGCCAGCAGTCTCCCTAGCGGGAGGGCCACCGGGGAGCTGTTTTTT. It is translated as CASSLPSGRATGELFF. The chain links TRBV6-6 to TRBJ2-2, with 12 bases fitting TRBD2. The CDR3 totals 16 residues. Trimming removed 5 bases from V and 4 bases from J; junction bases left unmatched: 5. Germline CDR1 is MNHNY and CDR2 is SVGAGI (reference sequence).

There are a few counts of this clone. The chain has TRBV30 and TRBJ2-2; 10 positions match TRBD2. J gave up 5 bases and V 8 bases, and 8 bases lay outside the gene matches. This CDR3 comprises 14 residues. The germline CDR1 and CDR2 sequences are GTSNPN and SVGIG (reference sequence). The CDR3 region has the DNA TGTGCCCGCGCTAGCGGGAGTGGTACCGGGGAGCTGTTTTTT. It codes for CARASGSGTGELFF.

This sequence joins TRBV7-9 and TRBJ1-5; D is possibly TRBD1 (5 bases). The CDR3 length is 13 residues. Germline values: CDR1 SEHNR, CDR2 FQNEAQ (reference sequence). Deletions cut 6 bases from V and 5 bases from J, with 11 bases between. CDR3 in amino acids: CASSPPGDQPQHF. For the CDR3, the DNA is TGTGCCAGCAGTCCACCGGGGGATCAGCCCCAGCATTTT.

The rearrangement links TRBV18 to TRBJ2-5; D may be TRBD1 (6 bases). The germline CDR1 and CDR2 sequences are KGHSH and LQKENI. The V and J ends lost 3 bases and 1 base respectively, with 9 bases between them. The CDR3 is 14 residues long. The chain's CDR3 is CASSPRTAQETQYF. The CDR3 DNA reads as TGTGCCAGCTCACCGCGGACAGCCCAAGAGACCCAGTACTTC.

CDR3 loop: CASSSAGSTSEAFF. The DNA of the CDR3 is TGTGCCAGCAGTTCTGCAGGAAGTACAAGTGAAGCTTTCTTT. The chain combines TRBV27 with TRBJ1-1; D gene uncertain. CDR3 length: 14 amino acids. CDR1 MNHEY and CDR2 SMNVEV come from the germline V gene (reference sequence). V gave up 4 bases and J gave up 7 bases, with 16 bases separating them.

The chain combines TRBV28 with TRBJ1-5; D is unclear. V was pared by 3 bases and J by 4 bases, with 16 bases between. The length of the CDR3 is 16 residues. Germline-derived CDR1 and CDR2 are MDHEN and SYDVKM. The CDR3 sequence is CASSLGVGGENQPQHF. In nucleotides, the CDR3 is TGTGCCAGCAGTTTGGGAGTAGGAGGTGAGAATCAGCCCCAGCATTTT.

V usage is TRBV29-1 and J usage is TRBJ2-1; 8 bases align to TRBD2. Looked up from germline, CDR1 is SQVTM and CDR2 is ANQGSEA. After removal of 1 base from V and 9 bases from J, the junction contained 14 bases not matched to a gene. The CDR3 sequence is 16 residues long. The CDR3 here is CSVEGDLTSAEGEQFF. As DNA, the CDR3 is TGCAGCGTTGAAGGGGATTTGACTAGCGCCGAAGGTGAGCAGTTCTTC.

The chain recombines TRBV2 with TRBJ2-2; 11 bases match TRBD1. The CDR3 spans 15 residues. V dropped 8 bases and J dropped 4; count of bases not matched to a gene: 6. Germline-derived CDR1 and CDR2 are SNHLY and FYNNEI. The CDR3 spells CASSTGTGGTGELFF. CDR3 DNA: TGTGCCAGCTCTACAGGGACAGGGGGCACCGGGGAGCTGTTTTTT.

This clone was found a few times. The rearrangement joins TRBV5-4 to TRBJ1-5, with D unresolved. Looked up from germline, CDR1 is SGHNT and CDR2 is YYREEE (reference sequence). The CDR3 spans 14 residues. Trimming cost V 2 bases and J 5 bases, with 11 bases left between them. Written as DNA, the CDR3 is TGTGCCAGCAGCTTAGGAGGGTCATATCAGCCCCAGCATTTT. Its protein product is CASSLGGSYQPQHF. The variable domain in full, completed from reference TRBV5-4 and TRBJ1-5, reads ETGVTQSPTHLIKTRGQQVTLRCSSQSGHNTVSWYQQALGQGPQFIFQYYREEENGRGNFPPRFSGLQFPNYSSELNVNALELDDSALYLCASSLGGSYQPQHFGDGTRLSIL.